This T cell receptor beta chain was identified during a study of blood T cell repertoires in COVID-19. Study as a whole: Collection of acute and convalescent COVID-19 samples took place in the United States, Italy and Spain.

Only in-frame clones appear in the TCRdb table, and some are missing; sequencing was by immunoSEQ multiplex PCR. The sample consists of about 85,000 clones, around 93% of them appearing once. The CDR3 covers 13 residues. CDR1 and CDR2 from the germline V gene are SQVTM and ANQGSEA. Trimming pared 4 bases from V and 4 bases from J, leaving 13 bases between. The sequencing sample was made of peripheral blood. The chain combines TRBV29-1 with TRBJ1-1, with D possibly being TRBD1 (5 bases). The TCR originated in a human donor with active COVID-19. The donor label of this sample is uncertain. CDR3 DNA: TGCAGCGTTGCGGGGGGTGAGGTCACTGAAGCTTTCTTT. Amino acids: CSVAGGEVTEAFF.